This entry lists 14 T cell receptor beta chains sequenced from one sample in a study of control samples from healthy donors and cancer patients. The protocol was immunoSEQ multiplex PCR, while the TCRdb copy is restricted to in-frame clones and leaves out a portion. The table lists a few hundred thousand clones, approximately 90% of them singletons, with 5% to 8% in the top ten. What was sequenced was PBMCs. Receptors originate from a man aged 35 to 55 with head and neck cancer.

This clone has only a few counts. This chain joins TRBV5-1 and TRBJ1-5; D is uncertain. The CDR3 extends over 15 amino acids. Germline V lookup: CDR1 SGHRS, CDR2 YFSETQ. Trimming took 4 bases from V and 7 from J, leaving 18 bases between them. DNA of the CDR3: TGCGCCAGCAGCCCTCATGGAGGGCTTGGACAGCCCCAGCATTTT. It encodes CASSPHGGLGQPQHF.

V usage is TRBV10-3 and J usage is TRBJ1-4; tentatively, D is TRBD1 (6 bases). The ends were cut back, 6 bases at V and 7 bases at J, with 24 bases in the middle. The CDR3 totals 17 residues. Germline V lookup: CDR1 ENHRY, CDR2 SYGVKD. The CDR3 DNA is TGTGCCATCAGCGACCCCGATAACGGGGGGCAAGGTGAAAAACTGTTTTTT. Its translation is CAISDPDNGGQGEKLFF.

The CDR3 DNA follows: TGCGCCAGCAGCCAAGATCGGGGGTCGGGCGAGCAGTACTTC. Protein: CASSQDRGSGEQYF. The gene calls are TRBV4-1 and TRBJ2-7; possibly TRBD2 for D (6 bases). V was clipped by 0 bases and J by 6 bases, with 12 bases between them. Germline V gives CDR1 MGHRA, CDR2 YSYEKL. This CDR3 spans 14 amino acids.

CDR3 sequence reads: CAIEGGNFYEQYF. The CDR3 coding sequence is TGTGCCATAGAGGGGGGGAATTTCTACGAGCAGTACTTC. The rearrangement uses TRBV6-5 and TRBJ2-7; D might be TRBD2 (7 bases). This CDR3 comprises 13 residues. CDR1 is MNHEY, CDR2 SVGAGI, per germline. V gave up 10 bases and J gave up 3 bases, with 16 bases separating them.

The gene calls are TRBV5-4 and TRBJ1-1; weak D call: TRBD1 (5 bases). The germline V gene encodes CDR1 SGHNT and CDR2 YYREEE (reference sequence). The CDR3 loop spans 15 amino acids. V was clipped by 5 bases and J by 0 bases, with 14 bases between them. The CDR3, as DNA: TGTGCCAGCAGTCTCGGGACGGCAATGAACACTGAAGCTTTCTTT. Protein product: CASSLGTAMNTEAFF.

This clone appeared a single time. The chain carries TRBV30 and TRBJ1-5; tentative D call: TRBD1 (6 bases). This CDR3 is built from 17 residues. V shed 3 bases and J shed 0 bases, with 18 bases lying between them. Per germline, CDR1 GTSNPN and CDR2 SVGIG (reference sequence). CDR3 protein: CAWSPADSAYSNQPQHF. In DNA, the CDR3 is TGTGCCTGGAGCCCGGCGGACAGCGCCTATAGCAATCAGCCCCAGCATTTT.

This clone was seen a handful of times. The rearrangement joins TRBV12-3 or TRBV12-4 to TRBJ1-6; no reliable D call. This CDR3 spans 12 amino acids. Trimming left V 6 bases short and J 10 bases short, with 10 bases between. CDR3 in DNA: TGTGCCAGCAGGGACCCAGTCTCACCCCTCCACTTT. Its protein is CASRDPVSPLHF.

The CDR3 protein is CASSYGDEYNEQFF. In nucleotides, the CDR3 is TGTGCCAGCAGTTACGGGGACGAGTACAATGAGCAGTTCTTC. The chain couples TRBV6-5 to TRBJ2-1; the D call may be TRBD1 or TRBD2 (5 bases each). Germline V CDR1 and CDR2: MNHEY, SVGAGI. The CDR3 consists of 14 residues. V dropped 2 bases and J dropped 4 bases, with 9 bases sitting between them.

The rearrangement links TRBV19 to TRBJ2-5; no reliable D call. From germline, CDR1 is LNHDA and CDR2 SQIVND (reference sequence). The length of the CDR3 is 13 residues. V lost 3 bases, J lost 6 bases, and 11 bases lay in between. The CDR3 sequence is CASSIPYQQTQYF. DNA of the CDR3: TGTGCCAGTAGTATCCCTTATCAACAGACCCAGTACTTC.

This clone has more than one count but fewer than ten. This chain connects TRBV5-4 to TRBJ2-7; 8 nucleotides match TRBD2. Germline lookup yields CDR1 SGHNT and CDR2 YYREEE (reference sequence). V dropped 4 bases and J dropped 2; count of bases not matched to a gene: 14. The CDR3 is 17 residues long. CDR3 in amino acids: CASSRKLAGGRTYEQYF. DNA for the CDR3: TGTGCCAGCAGCCGGAAGCTAGCGGGTGGTAGAACCTACGAGCAGTACTTC.

The DNA for the CDR3 is TGCGCCAGCAGCTTGGTCACTAGCGGTTCTAGCACAGATACGCAGTATTTT. Translating gives CASSLVTSGSSTDTQYF. The chain combines TRBV5-1 with TRBJ2-3; 8 nucleotides align to TRBD2. This CDR3 has 17 amino acids. Germline CDR1 and CDR2: SGHRS and YFSETQ. V was pared by 0 bases and J by 0 bases, with 6 bases of the junction left unmatched.

The chain carries TRBV30 and TRBJ1-2; D is ambiguous. The germline V gene has CDR1 GTSNPN and CDR2 SVGIG (reference sequence). V was cut by 3 bases and J by 6 bases, with 8 bases left in between. The CDR3 extends over 11 amino acids. CDR3 region: CAWRGTNGYTF. CDR3 DNA sequence: TGTGCCTGGAGGGGCACCAATGGCTACACCTTC.

V usage is TRBV10-3 and J usage is TRBJ1-1, with no clear D. CDR3 length equals 14 residues. Trimming pared 0 bases from V and 9 bases from J, leaving 14 bases between. Germline CDR1 reads ENHRY; CDR2 reads SYGVKD. The CDR3 here is CAISESGQTGQAFF. The CDR3 DNA reads TGTGCCATCAGTGAGTCAGGCCAGACGGGCCAAGCTTTCTTT.

CDR3 bases: TGTGCCTGGAGTGGGACGGTAACCTACAATGAGCAGTTCTTC. The encoded protein is CAWSGTVTYNEQFF. The chain couples TRBV30 to TRBJ2-1; D not certain. Germline V CDR1 and CDR2: GTSNPN, SVGIG (reference sequence). V was clipped by 1 base and J by 2 bases, with 9 bases between them. CDR3 size: 14 residues.